The 20 T cell receptor beta chains below were found in one sample sequenced in a study of beta chain features in type 1 diabetes (dated by TCRdb to 2017 to 2018). No antigens are known for them. What the work shows at the level of the full study, not this receptor alone: Type 1 diabetes patients showed a moderate but significant shortening of TCRB CDR3 length in all four CD4+ subsets.

Preparation of the library involved the immunoSEQ multiplex PCR assay. The High Capacity cDNA Reverse Transcription Kit was used to reverse transcribe all of the isolated RNA, meaning that expressed TCRB transcripts were what got sequenced. This is the immuneACCESS table as TCRdb keeps it, with only in-frame sequences that have V and J called. A part of the clones is gone; compared with another copy, unresolved V genes explain less than half, and the rest is unexplained. The sample table lists a few hundred thousand clones, 24% of them with a count of one. Together, the top ten hold approximately 0.011% of the sample. The specimen was naive CD4+ T cells from blood. Sample cell subset or site, as interpreted from the label and publication: true naive CD4+ T cells. The receptors derive from a woman in her thirties with type 1 diabetes.

The genes are TRBV11-2 and TRBJ2-1; a possible D gene is TRBD1 (5 bases). The V end was cut by 1 base, the J end by 7 bases, with 17 bases between. Germline CDR1 and CDR2: SGHAT and FQNNGV. This CDR3 region has 16 residues. CDR3 sequence reads: CASSLVASRRGNEQFF. The CDR3 DNA reads TGTGCCAGCAGCTTAGTTGCGTCAAGAAGGGGAAATGAGCAGTTCTTC.

This clone was seen a few times. The chain is built from TRBV10-3 and TRBJ2-5, with D perhaps TRBD1 (6 bases). Germline loops: CDR1 ENHRY, CDR2 SYGVKD. CDR3 length equals 13 residues. Trimming took off 6 bases at V and 2 bases at J, with 10 bases between the two ends. The DNA of the CDR3 is TGTGCCATCAGGACGACAGGTCAAGAGACCCAGTACTTC. As protein: CAIRTTGQETQYF.

The count of this clone is one. The chain is built from TRBV6-6 and TRBJ1-2, with D possibly TRBD1 on 5 matching bases. The CDR3 has 14 residues. CDR1 is MNHNY, CDR2 SVGAGI, per germline (reference sequence). Trimming removed 7 bases from V and 5 bases from J, with 17 bases in between. The CDR3 sequence: CASTQTVGYYGYTF. The CDR3 DNA follows: TGTGCCAGCACCCAGACAGTGGGGTATTATGGCTACACCTTC.

This clone was observed a handful of times. This rearrangement joins TRBV29-1 to TRBJ2-1; no clear D. The CDR3 extends over 15 amino acids. Germline V gene sequence: CDR1 SQVTM, CDR2 ANQGSEA. Trimming pared 7 bases from V and 2 bases from J, leaving 18 bases between. CDR3 loop: CSAARGKVTYNEQFF. CDR3 DNA: TGCAGCGCCGCAAGAGGAAAGGTGACCTACAATGAGCAGTTCTTC.

The genes are TRBV19 and TRBJ1-2; maybe TRBD1 (6 bases). The germline V gene encodes CDR1 LNHDA and CDR2 SQIVND (reference sequence). This CDR3 has 15 residues. V was shortened by 7 bases and J by 4 bases, with 19 bases between the two germline ends. In DNA, the CDR3 is TGTGCCAGTATCAATATCGGACAGCTCCTCTATGGCTACACCTTC. Amino acids: CASINIGQLLYGYTF.

This clone was seen a handful of times. The chain uses TRBV4-2 and TRBJ2-4, with 10 bases matching TRBD2. The CDR3 is 18 residues long. The germline CDR1 and CDR2 sequences are LGHNA and YNFKEQ. J was trimmed by 8 bases and V by 0 bases; bases with no gene match: 13. CDR3 DNA: TGTGCCAGCAGCCAAGACTTTATAGCGGGAGGCTCTGGGGACATTCAGTACTTC. Amino acids: CASSQDFIAGGSGDIQYF.

In this sample, this clone turned up a few times. Relative to the germline gene, one junction end is altered; a read error may explain this. The rearrangement links TRBV4-2 to TRBJ2-5, with 7 bases aligning to TRBD2. Germline V gene sequence: CDR1 LGHNA, CDR2 YNFKEQ. This CDR3 has 16 residues. CDR3 sequence: CASSKEGSGGGETQYF. CDR3 nucleotides: TGTGCCAGCAGCAAAGAGGGGTCGGGAGGAGGGGAGACCCAGTACTTC.

The genes are TRBV11-3 and TRBJ2-4; D may be TRBD1 (6 bases). Germline V gene lookup returns CDR1 SGHNT and CDR2 YENEEA. V lost 5 bases to trimming and J lost 0 bases, with 14 bases between them. The CDR3 length is 16 residues. The CDR3 nucleotides are TGTGCCAGCAGCCCTCGGACAGAACCAGCCAAAAACATTCAGTACTTC. Translated: CASSPRTEPAKNIQYF.

This clone was seen only a few times. DNA of the CDR3: TGTGCCAGCAGTTTTGGCGGGGACACCGGGGAGCTGTTTTTT. This codes for CASSFGGDTGELFF. The genes are TRBV28 and TRBJ2-2; possibly TRBD2 for D (6 bases). V lost 3 bases, J lost 3 bases, and 8 bases lay in between. The germline gives CDR1 MDHEN, CDR2 SYDVKM. The CDR3 runs 14 residues.

The CDR3 is CASSPPGGSSYEQYF. CDR3 DNA sequence: TGTGCCAGCTCACCACCCGGCGGGAGCTCCTACGAGCAGTACTTC. The J gene is TRBJ2-7, the V gene TRBV18; 7 bases map to TRBD2. Germline V CDR1 and CDR2: KGHSH, LQKENI. The V segment lost 0 bases and the J segment 0 bases; nucleotides outside the gene matches: 2. The CDR3 runs to 15 residues.

The chain has TRBV29-1 and TRBJ2-3; 8 bases are a match to TRBD2. The CDR3 has 14 amino acids. In germline, CDR1 is SQVTM, CDR2 ANQGSEA. V lost 4 bases and J lost 4; bases outside the gene matches: 7. CDR3 in DNA: TGCAGCGTTGTCAGCGGGAGCGGGGCAGATACGCAGTATTTT. Amino acids: CSVVSGSGADTQYF.

Only a few counts were recorded for this clone. The chain carries TRBV30 and TRBJ2-1, with D possibly matching TRBD1 (5 bases). Trimming shortened V by 2 bases and J by 5 bases, and 13 bases separated the two germline ends. Germline CDR1 and CDR2: GTSNPN and SVGIG (reference sequence). The CDR3 consists of 14 residues. The CDR3 nucleotides read TGTGCCTGGAGTTGGGGCGCAACAAACAATGAGCAGTTCTTC. This gives the protein CAWSWGATNNEQFF.

The CDR3 reads CASSMGGRETQYF. CDR3 sequence (DNA): TGCGCCAGCAGCATGGGAGGGCGGGAGACCCAGTACTTC. The chain recombines TRBV5-1 with TRBJ2-5; 7 bases are shared with TRBD2. The V gene end was trimmed by 4 bases and the J gene end by 5 bases; junction bases not matched to a gene: 5. Germline V gives CDR1 SGHRS, CDR2 YFSETQ. The CDR3 is 13 amino acids.

The V gene is TRBV28, the J gene TRBJ2-1; 7 positions match TRBD2. V lost 6 bases, J lost 5 bases, and 1 base stayed unmatched. This CDR3 is built from 12 residues. CDR1 is MDHEN, CDR2 SYDVKM, per germline. CDR3: CASRLAHNEQFF. The CDR3 DNA reads TGTGCCAGCAGACTAGCGCACAATGAGCAGTTCTTC.

The CDR3, as DNA: TGTGCCAGCAGCTTAGGAGGGACTAGCGGGAGTAGGTTAGAGACCCAGTACTTC. It is translated as CASSLGGTSGSRLETQYF. The chain couples TRBV7-8 to TRBJ2-5; 14 nucleotides line up with TRBD2. The CDR3 is 18 amino acids. Germline V CDR1 and CDR2: SGHVS, FQNEAQ. Losses at the gene ends were 1 base for V and 4 bases for J; bases not matched to a gene: 8. Full variable domain (outside the CDR3, taken from reference TRBV7-8 and TRBJ2-5): GAGVSQSPRYKVAKRGQDVALRCDPISGHVSLFWYQQALGQGPEFLTYFQNEAQLDKSGLPSDRFFAERPEGSVSTLKIQRTQQEDSAVYLCASSLGGTSGSRLETQYFGPGTRLLVL.

This chain links TRBV4-1 with TRBJ1-1; D possibly corresponds to TRBD1 (6 bases). CDR3 length: 12 residues. Germline V gene lookup returns CDR1 MGHRA and CDR2 YSYEKL. V was clipped by 4 bases and J by 9 bases, with 12 bases between them. CDR3 DNA: TGCGCCAGCAGCCTTGTGGGGGCTAAAGCTTTCTTT. Translation gives CASSLVGAKAFF.

J is TRBJ2-1 and V is TRBV5-1; D is perhaps TRBD2 (6 bases). The CDR3 is 14 residues long. Germline V lookup: CDR1 SGHRS, CDR2 YFSETQ. V gave up 5 bases and J gave up 9 bases, with 18 bases separating them. The CDR3 bases are TGCGCCAGCAGAGGAGAAGCGTTGGGGGGTGAGCAGTTCTTC. It specifies CASRGEALGGEQFF.

This clone has only a few counts. This chain links TRBV29-1 with TRBJ2-6; no firm D call. CDR1 and CDR2 from the germline V gene are SQVTM and ANQGSEA. The length of the CDR3 is 18 residues. Between the trimmed V and J ends, which lost 0 bases and 4 bases, there was a span of 19 bases. DNA of the CDR3: TGCAGCGTTGAAGACGTCGGGTTCTCTCTCGGCGGGGCCAACGTCCTGACTTTC. It translates to CSVEDVGFSLGGANVLTF.

This clone has more than one count but fewer than ten. The genes are TRBV7-3 and TRBJ1-1; no reliable D call. Trimming cost V 3 bases and J 3 bases, with 8 bases left between them. Germline V gene data show CDR1 as SGHTA and CDR2 as FQGTGA. The CDR3 has 13 residues. The CDR3 sequence is CASSFTADTEAFF. The DNA for the CDR3 is TGTGCCAGCAGCTTTACAGCTGACACTGAAGCTTTCTTT.

Only a few counts were recorded for this clone. This chain uses TRBV7-2 with TRBJ1-1; 7 bases fit TRBD1. Germline lookup yields CDR1 SGHTA and CDR2 FQGNSA. The trim removed 4 bases at V and 4 bases at J, leaving 6 bases unmatched. CDR3 length: 14 residues. CDR3 protein: CASSYRQGFTEAFF. CDR3 bases: TGTGCCAGCAGCTACCGACAGGGCTTCACTGAAGCTTTCTTT.